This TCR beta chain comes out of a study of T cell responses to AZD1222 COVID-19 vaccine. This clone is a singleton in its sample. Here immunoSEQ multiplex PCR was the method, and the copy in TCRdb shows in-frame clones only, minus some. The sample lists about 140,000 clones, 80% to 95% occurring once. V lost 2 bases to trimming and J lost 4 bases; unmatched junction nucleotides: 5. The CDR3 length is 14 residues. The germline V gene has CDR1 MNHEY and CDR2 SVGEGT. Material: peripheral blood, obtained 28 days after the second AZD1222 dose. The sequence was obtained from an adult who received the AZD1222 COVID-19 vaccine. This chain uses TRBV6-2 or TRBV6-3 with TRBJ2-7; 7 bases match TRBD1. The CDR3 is CASSYAGQVYEQYF. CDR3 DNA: TGTGCCAGCAGTTACGCAGGACAGGTTTACGAGCAGTACTTC.